The rows below give T cell receptor beta chains drawn from one sample of a study of T cell responses to AZD1222 COVID-19 vaccine. The method was immunoSEQ multiplex PCR; TCRdb's version includes in-frame clones alone and lacks a portion of them. Of about 160,000 clones listed, 90% are singletons. The sequences come from peripheral blood, collected on day 0 of AZD1222 vaccination. The source is an adult in good health. Each CDR3 is given with its conserved first and last residue. The D gene is left open where the match is weak. Some rows mark clone size as missing; the rest say once, few, many or name a class of expanded clone.

abundance | j_gene | v_gene | d_gene | CDR3nt | CDR3aa
NA | TRBJ1-5 | TRBV28 | NA | TGTGCCAGCAGTTTGCGAAGGGATAGCAATCAGCCCCAGCATTTT | CASSLRRDSNQPQHF
NA | TRBJ1-5 | TRBV3-1/TRBV3-2 | NA | TGTGCCAGCAGCCAGGGGGCTTTGAGCAATCAGCCCCAGCATTTT | CASSQGALSNQPQHF
NA | TRBJ1-1 | TRBV7-8 | NA | TGTGCCAGCAGCCCAGTGGGGAGGTCGGACACTGAAGCTTTCTTT | CASSPVGRSDTEAFF
NA | TRBJ1-4 | TRBV21-1 | NA | TGTGCCAGCAGTACAGGGGGCGTTGAAAAACTGTTTTTT | CASSTGGVEKLFF
NA | TRBJ1-2 | TRBV19 | NA | TGTGCCAGTAGTTTCACAGCTCCGCGGGACTATGGCTACACCTTC | CASSFTAPRDYGYTF
NA | TRBJ1-1 | TRBV7-9 | NA | TGTGCCAGCAGCTTCCCGGCCCGCGTAAGACTGGGCGCTGAAGCTTTCTTT | CASSFPARVRLGAEAFF
NA | TRBJ1-5 | TRBV24-1 | NA | TGTGCCACCAGTGGACGGGGCAGCAATCAGCCCCAGCATTTT | CATSGRGSNQPQHF
NA | TRBJ1-1 | TRBV7-2 | NA | TGTGCCAGCAGCTTAGAACGGGCAGGGCCGGCTTTCTTT | CASSLERAGPAFF
NA | TRBJ2-3 | TRBV19 | TRBD1 | TGTGCCAGTCTGGGACAGTTCACAGATACGCAGTATTTT | CASLGQFTDTQYF
NA | TRBJ2-5 | TRBV9 | NA | TGTGCCAGCAGCGTAGCTGGGGGCCCACAAGAGACCCAGTACTTC | CASSVAGGPQETQYF
NA | TRBJ2-3 | TRBV5-6 | NA | TGTGCCAGCAGCTGGAGGGGCACAGATACGCAGTATTTT | CASSWRGTDTQYF
NA | TRBJ1-2 | TRBV4-3 | NA | TGCGCCAGCAGCCTTAGAGACACTTCTAACTATGGCTACACCTTC | CASSLRDTSNYGYTF
NA | TRBJ2-7 | TRBV7-2 | NA | TGTGCCAGCAGCTTAGAGGTTTACGAGCAGTACTTC | CASSLEVYEQYF
few | TRBJ2-2 | TRBV4-1 | NA | TGCGCCAGCAGCCATGGTCGGACCGGGGAGCTGTTTTTT | CASSHGRTGELFF
NA | TRBJ2-7 | TRBV5-1 | NA | TGCGCCAGCAGCTTGGGCCTGCCCTACGAGCAGTACTTC | CASSLGLPYEQYF
NA | TRBJ2-7 | TRBV7-2 | TRBD2 | TGTGCCAGCAGCTTAGCGCCTAGCGGGGATCTTCCCTACGAGCAGTACTTC | CASSLAPSGDLPYEQYF
NA | TRBJ2-3 | TRBV7-9 | NA | TGTGCCAGCGGGACTGGAGATACGCAGTATTTT | CASGTGDTQYF
NA | TRBJ1-2 | TRBV6-2/TRBV6-3 | NA | TGTGCCAGCAGTTACGGGGCTAACTATGGCTACACCTTC | CASSYGANYGYTF
NA | TRBJ2-7 | TRBV7-2 | NA | TGTGCCAGCAGCTACCTACGGGCAGGGGTAGGCGAGCAGTACTTC | CASSYLRAGVGEQYF
NA | TRBJ1-6 | TRBV7-8 | NA | TGTGCCAGCAGCCTCGACCGGGGGTCCCTCCACTTT | CASSLDRGSLHF
NA | TRBJ2-7 | TRBV5-6 | NA | TGTGCCAGCAGCTTAGCTAGGTTTAGTTACGAGCAGTACTTC | CASSLARFSYEQYF
NA | TRBJ2-1 | TRBV11-3 | NA | TGTGCCAGCAGCTTACGCGATTTACAAGCCAATGAGCAGTTCTTC | CASSLRDLQANEQFF
NA | TRBJ2-2 | TRBV19 | NA | TGTGCCAGTAGCCGGCCGGGGCGCGGGTACACCGGGGAGCTGTTTTTT | CASSRPGRGYTGELFF
NA | TRBJ2-5 | TRBV9 | NA | TGTGCCAGCAGCGTATCGGGGTTAGAGACCCAGTACTTC | CASSVSGLETQYF
NA | TRBJ1-2 | TRBV28 | TRBD1 | TGTGCCAGCAGTCCGCCGCCAGGACAGGGAGACTATGGCTACACCTTC | CASSPPPGQGDYGYTF
NA | TRBJ1-1 | TRBV5-4 | TRBD1 | TGTGCCAGCAGCTTATCCGGGACAGGGGATCGAGAAGCTTTCTTT | CASSLSGTGDREAFF
NA | TRBJ2-3 | TRBV28 | NA | TGTGCCAGCAGGGAAACAGGGGACTACGGAGATACGCAGTATTTT | CASRETGDYGDTQYF
NA | TRBJ1-2 | TRBV7-8 | NA | TGTGCCAGCAGCTTGGGGCTTGGAAGTCAAGGCTACACCTTC | CASSLGLGSQGYTF
NA | TRBJ1-1 | TRBV10-3 | NA | TGTGCCATCAGTGAGTCGGGAGGGAACACTGAAGCTTTCTTT | CAISESGGNTEAFF
NA | TRBJ1-2 | TRBV14 | NA | TGTGCCAGCAGCCCCCAGGGGTACTATGGCTACACCTTC | CASSPQGYYGYTF
NA | TRBJ2-1 | TRBV19 | TRBD1 | TGTGCCAGTAGTCCACCGGGACAGGGGGTTCCTTTGGATGAGCAGTTCTTC | CASSPPGQGVPLDEQFF
NA | TRBJ1-5 | TRBV19 | TRBD1 | TGTGCCAGTAGCGGACAGGGTGGAAATCAGCCCCAGCATTTT | CASSGQGGNQPQHF
NA | TRBJ1-5 | TRBV5-5 | TRBD1 | TGTGCCAGCAGCTCCGGGACAGGGGTAAGCAATCAGCCCCAGCATTTT | CASSSGTGVSNQPQHF
NA | TRBJ1-4 | TRBV4-1 | NA | TGCGCCAGCAGCCAAGTGTCCGTTAATGAAAAACTGTTTTTT | CASSQVSVNEKLFF
few | TRBJ2-7 | TRBV9 | NA | TGTGCCAGCAGCCCCCTTAGCGGAACAATCTACGAGCAGTACTTC | CASSPLSGTIYEQYF
NA | TRBJ2-3 | TRBV27 | NA | TGTGCCAGCAGCCCACGCTTTCTAGCACTTAAAACATCCACAGATACGCAGTATTTT | CASSPRFLALKTSTDTQYF
NA | TRBJ2-7 | TRBV18 | NA | TGTGCCAGCTCACCATCGGGCCCCAGGCTCGAGCAGTACTTC | CASSPSGPRLEQYF
NA | TRBJ2-1 | TRBV13 | NA | TGTGCCAGCAGCGGTCGACTAGTGGGGTACTACAATGAGCAGTTCTTC | CASSGRLVGYYNEQFF
NA | TRBJ1-5 | TRBV7-2 | NA | TGTGCCAGCAGCAACAACAATCAGCCCCAGCATTTT | CASSNNNQPQHF
NA | TRBJ2-5 | TRBV6-5 | TRBD2 | TGTGCCAGCAGCCGGCGACTAGCGAGAGAGACCCAGTACTTC | CASSRRLARETQYF
NA | TRBJ1-3 | TRBV18 | TRBD1 | TGTGCCAGCTCACCCGCCAGGGGGCACACCATATATTTT | CASSPARGHTIYF
NA | TRBJ1-1 | TRBV5-4 | NA | TGTGCCAGCAGCCCGGACCTTGGGGGAGGGGGCACTGAAGCTTTCTTT | CASSPDLGGGGTEAFF
NA | TRBJ1-6 | TRBV28 | TRBD1 | TGTGCCAGCAGTTTCCTACAGGGGTCGAATAATTCACCCCTCCACTTT | CASSFLQGSNNSPLHF
NA | TRBJ2-7 | TRBV6-5 | NA | TGTGCCAGCAGTCAACAGGACAGTAGCTCCTACGAGCAGTACTTC | CASSQQDSSSYEQYF
NA | TRBJ1-1 | TRBV7-3 | NA | TGTGCCAGCAGACAGATGAACACTGAAGCTTTCTTT | CASRQMNTEAFF
NA | TRBJ1-5 | TRBV28 | TRBD1 | TGTGCCAGCAGTCCCGGGACAGGGATCGATCAGCCCCAGCATTTT | CASSPGTGIDQPQHF
NA | TRBJ1-3 | TRBV11-3 | NA | TGTGCCAGCAGCTTGGTATTCGGAAACACCATATATTTT | CASSLVFGNTIYF
NA | TRBJ1-1 | TRBV6-5 | TRBD1 | TGTGCCAGCAGTTCCCCGGACAGGCCGGAGCGAGCTTTCTTT | CASSSPDRPERAFF
NA | TRBJ1-2 | TRBV5-4 | NA | TGTGCCAGCAGCCCCCAGGATAACTATGGCTACACCTTC | CASSPQDNYGYTF
NA | TRBJ1-1 | TRBV18 | TRBD1 | TGTGCCAGCTCACCCCTGAGACAGGGGGCGACTGAAGCTTTCTTT | CASSPLRQGATEAFF
NA | TRBJ1-5 | TRBV30 | NA | TGTGCCTGGAGTGTTACCAGGGGCCCCTATAGCAATCAGCCCCAGCATTTT | CAWSVTRGPYSNQPQHF
NA | TRBJ1-6 | TRBV4-1 | NA | TGCGCCAGCAGCCAAGATGGGGCAGGGAATAATTCACCCCTCCACTTT | CASSQDGAGNNSPLHF
NA | TRBJ2-5 | TRBV6-5 | TRBD2 | TGTGCCAGCAGTTACACTAGCGGCCAAGAGACCCAGTACTTC | CASSYTSGQETQYF